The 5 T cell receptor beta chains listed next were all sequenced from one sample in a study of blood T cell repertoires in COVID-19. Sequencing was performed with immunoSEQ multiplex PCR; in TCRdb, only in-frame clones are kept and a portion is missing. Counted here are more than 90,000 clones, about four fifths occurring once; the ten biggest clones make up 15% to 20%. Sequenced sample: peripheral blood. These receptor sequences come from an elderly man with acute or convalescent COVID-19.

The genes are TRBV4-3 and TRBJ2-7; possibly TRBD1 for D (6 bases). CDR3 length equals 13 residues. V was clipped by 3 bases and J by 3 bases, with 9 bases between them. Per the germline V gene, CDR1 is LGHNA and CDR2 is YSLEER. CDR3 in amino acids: CASSQEQGYEQYF. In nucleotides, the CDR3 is TGCGCCAGCAGCCAGGAACAGGGCTACGAGCAGTACTTC.

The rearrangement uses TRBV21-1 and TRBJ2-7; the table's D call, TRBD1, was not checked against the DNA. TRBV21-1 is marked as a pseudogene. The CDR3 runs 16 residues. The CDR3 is CASSTYGTGGSYEQYF. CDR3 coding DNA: TGTGCCAGCAGCACGTATGGGACAGGGGGCTCCTACGAGCAGTACTTC.

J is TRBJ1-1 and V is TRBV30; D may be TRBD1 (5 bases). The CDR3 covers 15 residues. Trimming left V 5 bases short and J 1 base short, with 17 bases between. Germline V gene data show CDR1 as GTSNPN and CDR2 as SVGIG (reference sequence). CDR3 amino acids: CAWQPRGSENTEAFF. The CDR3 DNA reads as TGTGCCTGGCAACCCCGGGGGAGTGAGAACACTGAAGCTTTCTTT.

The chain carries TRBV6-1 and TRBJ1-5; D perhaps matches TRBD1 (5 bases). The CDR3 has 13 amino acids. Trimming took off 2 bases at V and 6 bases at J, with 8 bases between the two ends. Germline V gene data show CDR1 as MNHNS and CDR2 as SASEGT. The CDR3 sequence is CASSEQGGQPQHF. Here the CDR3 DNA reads TGTGCCAGCAGTGAACAGGGCGGTCAGCCCCAGCATTTT.

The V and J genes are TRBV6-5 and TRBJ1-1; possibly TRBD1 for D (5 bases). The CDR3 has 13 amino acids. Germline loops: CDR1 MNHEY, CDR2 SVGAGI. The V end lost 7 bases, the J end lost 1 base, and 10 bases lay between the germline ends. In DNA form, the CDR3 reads TGTGCCAGCACTAACAGGAAGAACACTGAAGCTTTCTTT. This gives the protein CASTNRKNTEAFF.